The text below deals with one T cell receptor beta chain. This clone's antigen is unknown. The sample holds no much larger clone one base away, and base qualities are not on file. This record comes from a study of OX40 agonist ivuxolimab in advanced cancers. Background for the entire study: Ivuxolimab was a fully human IgG2 agonistic monoclonal antibody targeting the costimulatory receptor OX40 (CD134). The paper describes the monotherapy dose-escalation part (N of about 54 patients) of the phase I trial of ivuxolimab. Three dose-escalation patients achieved partial responses, one with hepatocellular carcinoma and two with cutaneous melanoma. Prior anti-PD-1, anti-PD-L1 or anti-CTLA-4 therapy was permitted, and checkpoint inhibitors had been received by less than 45% of dose-escalation patients. Intravenous ivuxolimab was administered to patients every 2 weeks at six dose levels: 0.01, 0.1, 0.3, 1.5, 3 and 10 mg/kg. A male proportion of under 85% and a mean age of 60 years, ranging from roughly 20 to 80, were recorded for the dose-escalation cohort. Of the approximately 50 dose-escalation patients, hepatocellular carcinoma was present in 19, melanoma in approximately 15, renal cell carcinoma in 9 and head and neck cancer in 9. Peripheral TCRbeta sequencing was intended to test whether TCR sequence diversity was altered and clonal T-cell expansion was caused by ivuxolimab. On the study overall, not on this receptor specifically: Clonal expansion of both CD4+ and CD8+ blood T cells was observed from baseline to week 6 at doses 0.1 to 3.0 mg/kg. After ivuxolimab, more expanded clones were found on average in CD8+ T cells than in CD4+ T cells. Low levels of normalized T-cell clonal expansion were also seen in some patients who did not respond. Partial responders in the 0.1-3.0 mg/kg groups had among the lowest normalized peripheral clonal expansion, especially among CD8+ T cells. The antigen specificity of the peripheral T cells that underwent clonal expansion was not determined.

Patients with autoimmune disease history or receiving systemic immunosuppression were excluded from the trial. Peripheral blood for TCR sequencing was collected from all dose cohorts at baseline, on cycle 4 day 1, and on cycle 7 day 1. Samples came from an open-label, multicenter, first-in-human phase I dose-escalation trial of ivuxolimab. Adults with locally advanced or metastatic melanoma, renal cell, hepatocellular, or head and neck squamous cell carcinoma were enrolled in the trial. Before TCR sequencing, CD4+ and CD8+ T cells were separately sorted from peripheral blood. Trimming at the junction amounts to 1 base on V and 5 bases on J, and the germline ends lie 11 bases apart. The CDR1 and CDR2 encoded by the germline V gene are SGHTA and FQGNSA. Measured from the cysteine to the phenylalanine, the CDR3 is 14 residues long. Only the CDR3 part of the read is kept: 42 bases, read in frame from the first base.

Genomic DNA was isolated from the sorted cells so that the TCRbeta CDR3 region could be sequenced. The immunoSEQ Assay was used to sequence the TCRbeta CDR3 regions. TCRdb took over this immuneACCESS table, retaining in-frame rearrangements with V and J assigned. Such tables are incomplete; in checked studies, under half of the missing clones stem from an unresolved V gene, and the remainder is unexplained. Recorded for this sample are 60,000 to 65,000 clones; approximately 85% of them occurred a single time. Around 3% of the sample is held by the ten biggest clonotypes. The material was CD4+ or CD8+ T cells sorted from blood, obtained in a trial of the OX40 agonist ivuxolimab. This receptor was identified in an adult with an advanced solid tumor such as melanoma, head and neck, liver or kidney cancer. Recombination linked TRBV7-2 to TRBJ2-5; confidence is insufficient to name the D gene. The bases read TGTGCCAGCAGCTTAGAACCCGGTGTGGAGACCCAGTACTTC. This codes for CASSLEPGVETQYF.